The entry below gives a single T cell receptor beta chain sequence along with its context. Its matching antigen is unknown. This CDR3 region has 16 residues. CDR1 SGHDT and CDR2 YYEEEE come from the germline V gene. With V trimmed by 0 bases and J by 3 bases, 5 bases remained unmatched. This entry comes from a study of shared clonotypes between healthy human individuals. Study findings and constraints: Among donors, clonotype sharing was expected to be affected by sequencing depth.

Researchers divided each subset's genomic DNA evenly across several immunoSEQ plates. The protocol was immunoSEQ multiplex PCR, while the TCRdb copy is restricted to in-frame clones and leaves out a portion. This table holds around 450,000 clones, around 75% found once. The V call is TRBV5-6, the J call TRBJ2-7, with 11 nucleotides matching TRBD2. Sample: PBMCs. The receptor was derived from a woman between 35 and 50 years old in good health. Some clones in this sample may be carry-over from other donors' samples. The CDR3 sequence is CASSLVPSGRNYEQYF. The CDR3 nucleotides are TGTGCCAGCAGCTTGGTGCCTAGCGGGAGGAACTACGAGCAGTACTTC. Full variable domain (outside the CDR3, taken from reference TRBV5-6 and TRBJ2-7): DAGVTQSPTHLIKTRGQQVTLRCSPKSGHDTVSWYQQALGQGPQFIFQYYEEEERQRGNFPDRFSGHQFPNYSSELNVNALLLGDSALYLCASSLVPSGRNYEQYFGPGTRLTVT.